The next 15 T cell receptor beta chains were all read from a single sample in a study of blood T cell repertoires in COVID-19. The table came from immunoSEQ multiplex PCR; TCRdb's copy has only in-frame clones and leaves some out. The sample includes approximately 250,000 clones, less than 90% seen only once; the top ten take about 12%. The source material was peripheral blood. These TCRs come from a woman in her sixties or seventies with COVID-19, enrolled during active disease.

Written as DNA, the CDR3 is TGTGCCAGCAGTTCCCATCTCGGACAGGGTGGGCTAATGGATAGCTACACCTTC. Its translation is CASSSHLGQGGLMDSYTF. This chain joins TRBV28 and TRBJ1-2; 8 bases match TRBD1. This CDR3 contains 18 residues. Germline V gives CDR1 MDHEN, CDR2 SYDVKM. With V trimmed by 4 bases and J by 9 bases, 22 bases remained unmatched.

The V call is TRBV7-2, the J call TRBJ1-3; D is unclear. The CDR3 is 17 amino acids. Germline V gene data show CDR1 as SGHTA and CDR2 as FQGNSA. Between the trimmed V and J ends, which lost 4 bases and 0 bases, there was a span of 16 bases. The CDR3 nucleotides read TGTGCCAGCAGCTGGAGGACGGTCCTTGGCTCTGGAAACACCATATATTTT. Translation: CASSWRTVLGSGNTIYF.

The V gene is TRBV2, the J gene TRBJ1-1; 7 positions match TRBD1. V was clipped by 6 bases and J by 3 bases; unmatched bases: 10. Germline lookup yields CDR1 SNHLY and CDR2 FYNNEI. The CDR3 runs to 15 residues. CDR3 DNA sequence: TGTGCCAGCAGGCAAGAAACAGGGGCGGACACTGAAGCTTTCTTT. Its protein product is CASRQETGADTEAFF.

In regard to this clone: The sample contains more than one DNA sequence encoding this CDR3. The chain is built from TRBV28 and TRBJ1-2, with 7 bases identical to TRBD1. Germline CDR1 is MDHEN and CDR2 is SYDVKM. The CDR3 runs 14 residues. J lost 2 bases, V lost 2 bases, and 2 bases had no gene match. The CDR3 here is CASSLVQGNYGYTF. In DNA form, the CDR3 reads TGTGCCAGCAGTTTAGTACAGGGGAACTATGGCTACACCTTC.

The chain joins TRBV18 to TRBJ2-7; 7 nucleotides line up with TRBD1. Unmatched junction bases numbered 4, after V lost 6 bases and J lost 2 bases. Germline V gene lookup returns CDR1 KGHSH and CDR2 LQKENI. The CDR3 is 13 residues long. This chain's CDR3 is CASSGTATYEQYF. CDR3 bases: TGTGCCAGCTCCGGGACAGCGACCTACGAGCAGTACTTC. The whole variable domain, remainder taken from reference TRBV18 and TRBJ2-7, is NAGVMQNPRHLVRRRGQEARLRCSPMKGHSHVYWYRQLPEEGLKFMVYLQKENIIDESGMPKERFSAEFPKEGPSILRIQQVVRGDSAAYFCASSGTATYEQYFGPGTRLTVT.

The V call is TRBV11-2, the J call TRBJ2-3, with TRBD2 identical over 15 bases. J lost 1 base, V lost 0 bases, and 8 bases had no gene match. Germline CDR1 is SGHAT and CDR2 is FQNNGV. This CDR3 is 20 amino acids long. CDR3 loop: CASSLDLGLAGGGGTDTQYF. The CDR3 nucleotides are TGTGCCAGCAGCTTAGATCTGGGACTAGCGGGGGGAGGGGGCACAGATACGCAGTATTTT. Full variable domain (rest looked up from reference TRBV11-2 and TRBJ2-3): EAGVAQSPRYKIIEKRQSVAFWCNPISGHATLYWYQQILGQGPKLLIQFQNNGVVDDSQLPKDRFSAERLKGVDSTLKIQPAKLEDSAVYLCASSLDLGLAGGGGTDTQYFGPGTRLTVL.

The chain joins TRBV2 to TRBJ1-2, with D unclear. The V end lost 6 bases, the J end lost 4 bases, and 12 bases lay between the germline ends. CDR3 size: 13 residues. The germline CDR1 and CDR2 sequences are SNHLY and FYNNEI. This CDR3 is CASSRGGSYGYTF. The CDR3 DNA sequence: TGTGCCAGCAGCCGAGGAGGAAGCTATGGCTACACCTTC.

The chain links TRBV21-1 to TRBJ2-3; TRBD1, the table's D call, lacks a check against the DNA. TRBV21-1 is labeled a pseudogene. The CDR3 consists of 15 residues. The CDR3 nucleotides are TGTGCCAGCAGCAAAGCGGGGCCGAGCACAGATACGCAGTATTTT. Translating gives CASSKAGPSTDTQYF.

The chain has TRBV28 and TRBJ2-1; the match to TRBD1 covers 9 bases. Germline lookup yields CDR1 MDHEN and CDR2 SYDVKM. This CDR3 is 16 amino acids long. V lost 4 bases to trimming and J lost 0 bases; unmatched junction nucleotides: 4. CDR3 nucleotide sequence: TGTGCCAGCAGTTACGGGACAGGGATCTCCTACAATGAGCAGTTCTTC. This translates into CASSYGTGISYNEQFF.

This clone was counted only a few times. The chain uses TRBV27 and TRBJ1-2; a possible D gene is TRBD1 (6 bases). Per germline, CDR1 MNHEY and CDR2 SMNVEV (reference sequence). V gave up 6 bases and J gave up 6 bases, with 17 bases separating them. The CDR3 runs 14 residues. The CDR3 is CASRTTGKKDGYTF. The CDR3 DNA reads as TGTGCCAGCAGGACTACAGGGAAGAAGGATGGCTACACCTTC.

This clone was counted a single time. V is TRBV3-1 (or the pseudogene TRBV3-2) and J is TRBJ1-2; 9 nucleotides agree with TRBD1. The CDR3 contains 15 residues. The junction had 3 bases not matched to a gene; V was cut back by 2 bases and J by 2 bases. CDR1 and CDR2 (germline): LGHDT, YNNKEL (reference sequence). The CDR3 is CASSQWDRENYGYTF. The DNA of the CDR3 is TGTGCCAGCAGCCAATGGGACAGGGAGAACTATGGCTACACCTTC.

The rearrangement uses TRBV7-9 and TRBJ2-1; 14 bases match TRBD2. Losses at the gene ends were 5 bases for V and 4 bases for J; bases not matched to a gene: 10. Germline CDR1 and CDR2: SEHNR and FQNEAQ (reference sequence). CDR3 length: 18 amino acids. The CDR3 nucleotides are TGTGCCAGCAGCCCTGTGACTAGCGGGGGGGCCGGTTACAATGAGCAGTTCTTC. Translated: CASSPVTSGGAGYNEQFF.

The chain couples TRBV5-3 to TRBJ2-1, with 9 nucleotides matching TRBD2. TRBV5-3 is identified as an open reading frame with a role that is uncertain. Unmatched junction bases numbered 3, after V lost 6 bases and J lost 14 bases. The CDR3 runs 10 residues. CDR3 nucleotides: TGTGCCAGAATCAGCGGGGGGAAGTTCTTC. Residues: CARISGGKFF.

For this clone: Other DNA sequences in the same sample also yield this CDR3. The chain joins TRBV5-1 to TRBJ2-7; 7 bases align to TRBD1. Germline CDR1 SGHRS, CDR2 YFSETQ. The J segment lost 2 bases and the V segment lost 0 bases, leaving 2 bases of the junction unmatched. The CDR3 sequence is 14 residues long. CDR3 amino acids: CASSLETGTYEQYF. The CDR3, as DNA: TGCGCCAGCAGCTTGGAGACAGGGACCTACGAGCAGTACTTC.

J is TRBJ1-2 and V is TRBV30; TRBD1 agrees at 7 bases. V dropped 2 bases and J dropped 6; count of bases not matched to a gene: 21. CDR1 and CDR2 from the germline V gene are GTSNPN and SVGIG (reference sequence). The CDR3 contains 18 residues. DNA of the CDR3: TGTGCCTGGAGTCGAATGGTCTCGGGAGGGGGCGCAGCCCATGGCTACACCTTC. It is translated as CAWSRMVSGGGAAHGYTF.